This T cell receptor (beta chain) was sequenced during a study of shared clonotypes between healthy human individuals. To note about this clone: Its antigen is not identified.

Sequencing used immunoSEQ multiplex PCR; TCRdb keeps in-frame clones, though not all of them. This sample has about 1 million clones; 75% occur once, and the top ten carry about 1.5%. From germline, CDR1 is SGHDN and CDR2 FVKESK. This CDR3 contains 14 residues. With 4 bases removed from V and 9 bases from J, the gap between germline ends came to 13 bases. Overall study findings and caveats: The small donor group covered limited genetic and exposure diversity.

The V gene is TRBV14, the J gene TRBJ1-6; TRBD1 might be the D (6 bases). The TCR sequence derives from a man between 18 and 29 years old in good health. Sequencing was carried out using memory CD4+ T cells sorted from blood. Indicated subset: CD45RA-negative fraction. The CDR3 DNA sequence: TGTGCCAGCAGCCCCAGGACAGTGAGTTCACCCCTCCACTTT. Translation gives CASSPRTVSSPLHF.